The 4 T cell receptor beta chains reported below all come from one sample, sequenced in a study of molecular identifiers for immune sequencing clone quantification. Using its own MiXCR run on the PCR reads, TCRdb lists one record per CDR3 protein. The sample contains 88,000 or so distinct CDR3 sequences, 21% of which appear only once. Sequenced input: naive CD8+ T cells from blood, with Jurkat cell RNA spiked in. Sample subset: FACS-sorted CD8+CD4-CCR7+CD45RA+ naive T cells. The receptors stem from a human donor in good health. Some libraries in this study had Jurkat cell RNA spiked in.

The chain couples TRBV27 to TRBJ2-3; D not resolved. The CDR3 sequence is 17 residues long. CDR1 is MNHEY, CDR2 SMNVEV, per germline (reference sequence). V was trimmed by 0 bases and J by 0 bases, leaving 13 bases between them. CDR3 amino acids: CASSLSAAPSSTDTQYF. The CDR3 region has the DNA TGTGCCAGCAGTTTATCCGCGGCCCCCTCTAGCACAGATACGCAGTATTTT.

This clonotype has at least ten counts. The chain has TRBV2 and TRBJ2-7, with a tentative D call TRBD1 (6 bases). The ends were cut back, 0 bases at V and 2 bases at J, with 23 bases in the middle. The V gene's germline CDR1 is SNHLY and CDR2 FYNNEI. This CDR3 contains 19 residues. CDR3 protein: CASSEADQGWTVGTYEQYF. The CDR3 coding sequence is TGTGCCAGCAGTGAAGCTGACCAGGGTTGGACAGTGGGCACCTACGAGCAGTACTTC.

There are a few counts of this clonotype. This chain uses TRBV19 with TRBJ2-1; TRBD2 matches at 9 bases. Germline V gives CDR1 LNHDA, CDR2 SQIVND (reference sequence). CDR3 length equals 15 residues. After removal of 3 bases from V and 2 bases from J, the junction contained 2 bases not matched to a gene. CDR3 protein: CASSISGSPYNEQFF. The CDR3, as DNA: TGTGCCAGTAGTATTAGCGGGAGTCCCTACAATGAGCAGTTCTTC.

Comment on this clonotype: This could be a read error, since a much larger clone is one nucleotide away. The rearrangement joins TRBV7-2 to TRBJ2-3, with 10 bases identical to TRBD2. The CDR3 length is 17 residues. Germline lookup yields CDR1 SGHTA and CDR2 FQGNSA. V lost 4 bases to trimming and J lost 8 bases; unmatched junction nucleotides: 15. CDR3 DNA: TGTGCCAGCAGCTCCCCTCCTGGACTAGCGGTACCAGGTACGCAGTATTTT. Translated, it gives CASSSPPGLAVPGTQYF.